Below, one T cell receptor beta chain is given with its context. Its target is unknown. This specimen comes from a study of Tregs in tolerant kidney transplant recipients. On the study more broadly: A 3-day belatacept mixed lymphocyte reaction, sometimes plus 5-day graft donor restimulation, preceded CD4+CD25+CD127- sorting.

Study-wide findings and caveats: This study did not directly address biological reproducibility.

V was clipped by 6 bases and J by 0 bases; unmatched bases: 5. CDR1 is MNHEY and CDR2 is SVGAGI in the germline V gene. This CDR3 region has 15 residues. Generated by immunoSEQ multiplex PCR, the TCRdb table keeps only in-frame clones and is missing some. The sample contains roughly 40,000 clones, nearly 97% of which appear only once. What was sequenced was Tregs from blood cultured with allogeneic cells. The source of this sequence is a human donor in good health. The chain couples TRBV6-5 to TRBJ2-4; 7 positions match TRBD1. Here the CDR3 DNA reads TGTGCCAGCAGAGGGACAGCCTTAGCCAAAAACATTCAGTACTTC. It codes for CASRGTALAKNIQYF.